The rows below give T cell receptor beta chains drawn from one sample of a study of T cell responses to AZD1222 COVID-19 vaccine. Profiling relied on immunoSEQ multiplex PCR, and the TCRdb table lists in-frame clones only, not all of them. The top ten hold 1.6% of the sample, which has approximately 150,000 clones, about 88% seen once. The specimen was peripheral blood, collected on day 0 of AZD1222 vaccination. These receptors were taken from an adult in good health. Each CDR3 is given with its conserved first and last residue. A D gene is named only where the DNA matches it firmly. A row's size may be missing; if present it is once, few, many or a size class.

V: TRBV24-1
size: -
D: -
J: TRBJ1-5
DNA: TGTGCCACCAGTGAGACAAGGACAGCGCCCCAGCATTTT
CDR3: CATSETRTAPQHF

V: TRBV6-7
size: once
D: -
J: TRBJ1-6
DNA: TGTGCCAGCAGTTACTCACGGGCGTATAATTCACCCCTCCACTTT
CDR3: CASSYSRAYNSPLHF

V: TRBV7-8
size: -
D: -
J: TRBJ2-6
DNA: TGTGCCAGCAGCCATTCTGGGGCCAACGTCCTGACTTTC
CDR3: CASSHSGANVLTF

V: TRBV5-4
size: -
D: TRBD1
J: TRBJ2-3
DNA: TGTGCCAGCAGCTTAGGAGGGGGGACAGGGGCGACAGATACGCAGTATTTT
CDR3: CASSLGGGTGATDTQYF

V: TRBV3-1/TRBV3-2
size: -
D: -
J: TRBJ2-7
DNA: TGTGCCAGCAGCCAAGGATCCCTGGGGGAGCAGTACTTC
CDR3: CASSQGSLGEQYF

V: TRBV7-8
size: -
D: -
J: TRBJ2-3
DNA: TGTGCCAGCAGCTTAGCAAGGATGATAGATACGCAGTATTTT
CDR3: CASSLARMIDTQYF

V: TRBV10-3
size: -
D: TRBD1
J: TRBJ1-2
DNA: TGTGCCAGCACAGTGACAGGGAATGGCTACACCTTC
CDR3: CASTVTGNGYTF

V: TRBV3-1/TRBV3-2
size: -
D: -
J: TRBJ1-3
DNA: TGTGCCAGCAGCCAAGGGCCGGGCAGCTCTGGAAACACCATATATTTT
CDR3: CASSQGPGSSGNTIYF

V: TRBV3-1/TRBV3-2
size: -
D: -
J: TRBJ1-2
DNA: TGTGCCAGCAGCCAAGAAGGAGGCCTAGTCTATGGCTACACCTTC
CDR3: CASSQEGGLVYGYTF

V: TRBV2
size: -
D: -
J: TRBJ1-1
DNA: TGTGCCAGCAATTCCGGGAACGGTCGGAACACTGAAGCTTTCTTT
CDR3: CASNSGNGRNTEAFF

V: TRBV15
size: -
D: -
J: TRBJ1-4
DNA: TGTGCCACCAGCAGCTTGGGAGGGGGGCCCCCGGAAAATGAAAAACTGTTTTTT
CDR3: CATSSLGGGPPENEKLFF

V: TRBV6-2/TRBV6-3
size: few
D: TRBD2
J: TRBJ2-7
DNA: TGTGCCAGCAGTTACCTAAGCGGGAGGAACTCCTACGAGCAGTACTTC
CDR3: CASSYLSGRNSYEQYF

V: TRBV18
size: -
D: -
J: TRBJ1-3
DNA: TGTGCCAGCTCCGTAGGACCTGGAAACACCATATATTTT
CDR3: CASSVGPGNTIYF

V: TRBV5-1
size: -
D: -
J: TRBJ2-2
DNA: TGCGCCAGCACCATCACGAACACCGGGGAGCTGTTTTTT
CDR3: CASTITNTGELFF

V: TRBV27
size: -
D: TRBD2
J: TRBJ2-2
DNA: TGTGCCAGCACCCTGGGGCCGGGGAGGGCGAACACCGGGGAGCTGTTTTTT
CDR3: CASTLGPGRANTGELFF

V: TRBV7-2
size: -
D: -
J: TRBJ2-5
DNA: TGTGCCAGCAGCTCCACTAGCAGGGAGACCCAGTACTTC
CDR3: CASSSTSRETQYF

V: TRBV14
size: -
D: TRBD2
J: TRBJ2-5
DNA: TGTGCCAGCAGCCAAGGGTTACTAGCGGGGTCACAAGAGACCCAGTACTTC
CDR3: CASSQGLLAGSQETQYF

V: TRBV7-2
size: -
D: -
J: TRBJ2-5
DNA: TGTGCCAGCAGCTTAGAATCCGGATTCCGGGAGACCCAGTACTTC
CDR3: CASSLESGFRETQYF

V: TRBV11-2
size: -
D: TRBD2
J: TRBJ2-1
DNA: TGTGCCAGCAGCTTAGGGCTAGCGGGAGTAGGGAATGAGCAGTTCTTC
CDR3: CASSLGLAGVGNEQFF

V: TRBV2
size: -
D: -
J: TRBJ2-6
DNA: TGTGCCAGCAGTGAACAGGAGCCCTCTGGGGCCAACGTCCTGACTTTC
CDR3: CASSEQEPSGANVLTF

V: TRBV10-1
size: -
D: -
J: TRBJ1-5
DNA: TGCGCCAGCAGTGTTGGGGGAGATCAGCCCCAGCATTTT
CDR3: CASSVGGDQPQHF

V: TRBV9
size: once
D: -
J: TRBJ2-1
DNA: TGTGCCAGCTCCCAGGAGGACTATGGCTCCTACAATGAGCAGTTCTTC
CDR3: CASSQEDYGSYNEQFF

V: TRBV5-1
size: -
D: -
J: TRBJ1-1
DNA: TGCGCCAGCAGCTTGGAGAAGGGGGACGCTTTCTTT
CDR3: CASSLEKGDAFF

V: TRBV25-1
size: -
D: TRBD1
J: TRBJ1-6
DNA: TGTGCCAGCAGTGGGACAGGTTATAATTCACCCCTCCACTTT
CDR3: CASSGTGYNSPLHF

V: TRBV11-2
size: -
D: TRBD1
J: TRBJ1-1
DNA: TGTGCCAGCAGATTATCCGGGACAGGTATTTCTGAAGCTTTCTTT
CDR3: CASRLSGTGISEAFF

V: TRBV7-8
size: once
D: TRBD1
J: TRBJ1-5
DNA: TGTGCCAGCAGCTTGGGACAGGGGATGATGGGCAATCAGCCCCAGCATTTT
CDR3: CASSLGQGMMGNQPQHF

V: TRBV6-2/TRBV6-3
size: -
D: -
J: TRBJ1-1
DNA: TGTGCCAGCAGTTACTCGGGCCAAATGAACACTGAAGCTTTCTTT
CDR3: CASSYSGQMNTEAFF

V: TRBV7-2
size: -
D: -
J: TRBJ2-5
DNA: TGTGCCAGCAGCCAAACTAGCCCGGGGATGGAGACCCAGTACTTC
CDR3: CASSQTSPGMETQYF

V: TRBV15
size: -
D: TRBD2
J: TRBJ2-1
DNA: TGTGCCACCTCCCGGCGGGAGACCTACAATGAGCAGTTCTTC
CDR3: CATSRRETYNEQFF

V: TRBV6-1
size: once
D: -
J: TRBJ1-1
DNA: TGTGCCAGCAGTGTCCACGGTCGGGAGCGGAACACTGAAGCTTTCTTT
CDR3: CASSVHGRERNTEAFF

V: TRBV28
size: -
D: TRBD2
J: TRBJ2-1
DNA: TGTGCCAGCGGTCGGGGGGGGACCTACAATGAGCAGTTCTTC
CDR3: CASGRGGTYNEQFF

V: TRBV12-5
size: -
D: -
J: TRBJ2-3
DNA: TGTGCTAGTGGTTTGAGTAACAGGGGCACAGATACGCAGTATTTT
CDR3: CASGLSNRGTDTQYF

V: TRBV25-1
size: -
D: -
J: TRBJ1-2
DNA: TGTGCCAGCAGTGAAACTGGAGGCTACACCTTC
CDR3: CASSETGGYTF

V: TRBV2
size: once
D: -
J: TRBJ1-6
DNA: TGTGCCAGCAGTCAGTTGGGGGCTGGGTCACCCCTCCACTTT
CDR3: CASSQLGAGSPLHF

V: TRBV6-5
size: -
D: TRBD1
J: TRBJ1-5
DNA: TGTGCCAGCAGTCGGACAGGGTTAGGCAATCAGCCCCAGCATTTT
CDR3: CASSRTGLGNQPQHF

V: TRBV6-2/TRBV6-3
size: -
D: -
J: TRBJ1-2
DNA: TGTGCCAGCAGTTACTCGACCTATGGCTACACCTTC
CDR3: CASSYSTYGYTF

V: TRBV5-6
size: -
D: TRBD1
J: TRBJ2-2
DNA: TGTGCCAGCAGCTTATACAGGGGAAGGGAGACCGGGGAGCTGTTTTTT
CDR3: CASSLYRGRETGELFF

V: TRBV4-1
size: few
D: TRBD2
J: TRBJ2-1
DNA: TGCGCCAGCAGCCACGTAGGACTAGCGGGATCTACCTCCTACAATGAGCAGTTCTTC
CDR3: CASSHVGLAGSTSYNEQFF

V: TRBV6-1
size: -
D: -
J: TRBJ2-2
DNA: TGTGCCAGCAGTGAGTGGACGGGCGGGGAGCTGTTTTTT
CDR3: CASSEWTGGELFF

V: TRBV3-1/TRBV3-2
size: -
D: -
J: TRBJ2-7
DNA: TGTGCCAGCAGCCAAGGGCGGGATCAATACGAGCAGTACTTC
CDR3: CASSQGRDQYEQYF

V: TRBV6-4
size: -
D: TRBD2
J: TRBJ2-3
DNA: TGTGCCAGCAGTGACTCTAGCGGGGGCACAGATACGCAGTATTTT
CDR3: CASSDSSGGTDTQYF

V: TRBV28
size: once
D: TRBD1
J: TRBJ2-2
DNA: TGTGCCAGCAGTTTAGACGGACAGGGGAACACCGGGGAGCTGTTTTTT
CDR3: CASSLDGQGNTGELFF

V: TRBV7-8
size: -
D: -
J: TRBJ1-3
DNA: TGTGCCAGTGAGGGTACTGGAAACACCATATATTTT
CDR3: CASEGTGNTIYF

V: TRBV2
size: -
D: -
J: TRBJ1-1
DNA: TGTGCCAGCAGTTTAACAGTCGAAGCTTTCTTT
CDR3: CASSLTVEAFF

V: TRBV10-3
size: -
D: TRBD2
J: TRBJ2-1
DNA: TGTGCCATCAGTGAGACGGGTAGCGGGGGACCCAATGAGCAGTTCTTC
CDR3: CAISETGSGGPNEQFF